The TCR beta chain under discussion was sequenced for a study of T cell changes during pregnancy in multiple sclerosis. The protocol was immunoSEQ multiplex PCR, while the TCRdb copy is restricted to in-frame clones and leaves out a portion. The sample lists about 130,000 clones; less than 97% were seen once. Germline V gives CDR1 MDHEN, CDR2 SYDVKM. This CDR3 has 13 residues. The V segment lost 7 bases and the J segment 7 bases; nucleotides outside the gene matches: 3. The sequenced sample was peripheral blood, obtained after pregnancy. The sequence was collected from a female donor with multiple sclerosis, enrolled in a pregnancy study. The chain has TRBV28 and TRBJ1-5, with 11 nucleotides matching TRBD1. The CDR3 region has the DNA TGTGCCAGCACCCGGACAGGGGGCCAGCCCCAGCATTTT. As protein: CASTRTGGQPQHF.